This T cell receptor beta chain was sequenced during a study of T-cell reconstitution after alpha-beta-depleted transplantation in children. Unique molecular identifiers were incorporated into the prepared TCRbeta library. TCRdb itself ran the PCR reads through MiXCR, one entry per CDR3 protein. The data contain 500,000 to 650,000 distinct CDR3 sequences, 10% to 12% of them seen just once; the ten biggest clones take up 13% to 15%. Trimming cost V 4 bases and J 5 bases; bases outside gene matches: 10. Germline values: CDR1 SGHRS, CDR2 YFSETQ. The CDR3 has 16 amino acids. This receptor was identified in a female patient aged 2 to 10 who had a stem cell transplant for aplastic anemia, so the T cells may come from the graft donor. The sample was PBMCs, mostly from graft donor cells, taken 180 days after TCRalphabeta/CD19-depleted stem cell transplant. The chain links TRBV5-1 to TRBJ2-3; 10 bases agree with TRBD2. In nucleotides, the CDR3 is TGCGCCAGCAGCCCCACTAGCGGGGCCAAGCTAGATACGCAGTATTTT. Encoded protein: CASSPTSGAKLDTQYF.